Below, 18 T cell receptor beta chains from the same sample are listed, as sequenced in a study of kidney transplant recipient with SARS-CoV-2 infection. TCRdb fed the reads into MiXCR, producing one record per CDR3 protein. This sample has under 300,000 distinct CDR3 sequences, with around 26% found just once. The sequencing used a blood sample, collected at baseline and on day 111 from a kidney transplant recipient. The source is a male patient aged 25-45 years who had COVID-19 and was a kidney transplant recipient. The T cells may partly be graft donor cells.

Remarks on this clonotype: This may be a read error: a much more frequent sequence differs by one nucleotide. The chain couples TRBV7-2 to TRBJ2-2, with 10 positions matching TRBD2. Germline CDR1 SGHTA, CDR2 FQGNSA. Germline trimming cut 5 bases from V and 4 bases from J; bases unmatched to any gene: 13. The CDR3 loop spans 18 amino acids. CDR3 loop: CASSLSKRVAGGTGELFF. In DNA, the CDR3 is TGTGCCAGCAGCCTTTCTAAGAGAGTAGCGGGAGGCACCGGGGAGCTGTTTTTT. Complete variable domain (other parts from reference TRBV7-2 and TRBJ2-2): GAGVSQSPSNKVTEKGKDVELRCDPISGHTALYWYRQSLGQGLEFLIYFQGNSAPDKSGLPSDRFSAERTGGSVSTLTIQRTQQEDSAVYLCASSLSKRVAGGTGELFFGEGSRLTVL.

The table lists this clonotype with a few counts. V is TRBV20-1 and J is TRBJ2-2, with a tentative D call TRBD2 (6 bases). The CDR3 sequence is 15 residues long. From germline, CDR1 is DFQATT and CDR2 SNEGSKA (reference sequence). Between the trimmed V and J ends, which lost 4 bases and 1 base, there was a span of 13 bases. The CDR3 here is CSANPVRGNTGELFF. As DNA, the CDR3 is TGCAGTGCTAACCCCGTGCGGGGGAACACCGGGGAGCTGTTTTTT.

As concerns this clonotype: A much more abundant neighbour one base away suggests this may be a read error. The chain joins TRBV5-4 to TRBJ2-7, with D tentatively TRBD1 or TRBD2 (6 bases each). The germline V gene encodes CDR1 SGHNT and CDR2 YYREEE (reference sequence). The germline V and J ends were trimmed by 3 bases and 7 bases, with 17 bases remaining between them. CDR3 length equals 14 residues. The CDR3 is CASSSAARRGEQYF. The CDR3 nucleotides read TGTGCCAGCAGCTCGGCGGCACGGAGGGGGGAGCAGTACTTC.

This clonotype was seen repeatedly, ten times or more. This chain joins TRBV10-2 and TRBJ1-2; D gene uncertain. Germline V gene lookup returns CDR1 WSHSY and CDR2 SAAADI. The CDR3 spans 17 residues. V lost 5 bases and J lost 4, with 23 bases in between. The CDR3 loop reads CASSRRDTSRKTYGYTF. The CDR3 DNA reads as TGCGCCAGCAGTAGAAGAGACACTTCTAGAAAGACCTATGGCTACACCTTC.

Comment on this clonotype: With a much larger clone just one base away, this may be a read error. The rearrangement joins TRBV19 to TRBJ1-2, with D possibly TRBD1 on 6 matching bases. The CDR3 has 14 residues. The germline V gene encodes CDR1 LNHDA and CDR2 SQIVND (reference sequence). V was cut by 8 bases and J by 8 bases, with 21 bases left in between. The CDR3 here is CASVVAAGAEGYTF. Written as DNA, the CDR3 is TGTGCCAGTGTGGTGGCGGCAGGGGCGGAAGGCTACACCTTC. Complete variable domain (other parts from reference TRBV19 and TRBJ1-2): DGGITQSPKYLFRKEGQNVTLSCEQNLNHDAMYWYRQDPGQGLRLIYYSQIVNDFQKGDIAEGYSVSREKKESFPLTVTSAQKNPTAFYLCASVVAAGAEGYTFGSGTRLTVV.

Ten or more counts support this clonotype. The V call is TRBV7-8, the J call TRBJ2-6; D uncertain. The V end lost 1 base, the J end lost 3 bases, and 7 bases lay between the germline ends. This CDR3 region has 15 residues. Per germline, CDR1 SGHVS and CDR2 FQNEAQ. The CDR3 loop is CASSLGGYGANVLTF. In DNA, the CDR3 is TGTGCCAGCAGCTTAGGGGGATATGGGGCCAACGTCCTGACTTTC.

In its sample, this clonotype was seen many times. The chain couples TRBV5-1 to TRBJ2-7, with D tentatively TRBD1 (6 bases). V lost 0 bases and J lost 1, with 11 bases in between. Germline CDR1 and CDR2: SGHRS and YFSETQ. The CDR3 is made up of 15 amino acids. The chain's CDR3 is CASSLDVTGSYEQYF. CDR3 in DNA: TGCGCCAGCAGCTTGGACGTTACAGGGTCCTACGAGCAGTACTTC. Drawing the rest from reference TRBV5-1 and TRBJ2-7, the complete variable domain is KAGVTQTPRYLIKTRGQQVTLSCSPISGHRSVSWYQQTPGQGLQFLFEYFSETQRNKGNFPGRFSGRQFSNSRSEMNVSTLELGDSALYLCASSLDVTGSYEQYFGPGTRLTVT.

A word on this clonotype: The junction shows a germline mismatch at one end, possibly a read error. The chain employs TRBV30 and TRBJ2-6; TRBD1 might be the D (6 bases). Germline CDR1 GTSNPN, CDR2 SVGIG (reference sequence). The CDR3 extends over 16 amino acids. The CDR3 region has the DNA TGTGCCTGGAGAAGGGGGTCAACCTCTGGGGCCAACGTCCTGAATTTC. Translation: CAWRRGSTSGANVLNF. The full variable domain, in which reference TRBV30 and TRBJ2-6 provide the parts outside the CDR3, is SQTIHQWPATLVQPVGSPLSLECTVEGTSNPNLYWYRQAAGRGLQLLFYSVGIGQISSEVPQNLSASRPQDRQFILSSKKLLLSDSGFYLCAWRRGSTSGANVLNFGAGSRLTVL.

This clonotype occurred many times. In DNA, the CDR3 is TGTGCCAGCAGCTCTACAGGGGGCGCGGTCACCGGGGAGCTGTTTTTT. Protein product: CASSSTGGAVTGELFF. V is TRBV7-3 and J is TRBJ2-2, with 9 bases that match TRBD1. The CDR3 loop spans 16 amino acids. Germline lookup yields CDR1 SGHTA and CDR2 FQGTGA. The V gene end was trimmed by 4 bases and the J gene end by 4 bases; junction bases not matched to a gene: 7.

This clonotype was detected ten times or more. In DNA form, the CDR3 reads TGCAGTGCTATCAAACCGGATACCGGGGGAGGCGCTGAAGCTTTCTTT. It encodes CSAIKPDTGGGAEAFF. V usage is TRBV20-1 and J usage is TRBJ1-1, with a weak D call TRBD1 (5 bases). Between the trimmed V and J ends, which lost 4 bases and 6 bases, there was a span of 24 bases. The germline CDR1 and CDR2 sequences are DFQATT and SNEGSKA (reference sequence). The CDR3 totals 16 residues.

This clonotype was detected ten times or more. For the CDR3, the DNA is TGTGCCAGCTCACCACCGAGTCAGGGGAGTTCACCCCTCCACTTT. Translation gives CASSPPSQGSSPLHF. V usage is TRBV18 and J usage is TRBJ1-6; tentatively, D is TRBD1 (6 bases). V was shortened by 0 bases and J by 9 bases, with 12 bases between the two germline ends. This CDR3 is 15 amino acids long. Germline CDR1 KGHSH, CDR2 LQKENI.

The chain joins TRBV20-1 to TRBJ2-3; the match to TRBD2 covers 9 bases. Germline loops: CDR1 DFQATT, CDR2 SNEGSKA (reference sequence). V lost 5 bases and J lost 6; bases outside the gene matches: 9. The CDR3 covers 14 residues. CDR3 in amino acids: CSAAVAGVRDTQYF. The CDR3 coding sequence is TGCAGTGCTGCTGTAGCGGGAGTCAGGGATACGCAGTATTTT.

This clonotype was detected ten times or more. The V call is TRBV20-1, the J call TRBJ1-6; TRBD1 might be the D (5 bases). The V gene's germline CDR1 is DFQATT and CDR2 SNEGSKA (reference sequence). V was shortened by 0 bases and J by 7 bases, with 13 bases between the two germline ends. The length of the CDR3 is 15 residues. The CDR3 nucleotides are TGCAGTGCTAGAGATTCGGCAGGGTGGAATTCACCCCTCCACTTT. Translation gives CSARDSAGWNSPLHF.

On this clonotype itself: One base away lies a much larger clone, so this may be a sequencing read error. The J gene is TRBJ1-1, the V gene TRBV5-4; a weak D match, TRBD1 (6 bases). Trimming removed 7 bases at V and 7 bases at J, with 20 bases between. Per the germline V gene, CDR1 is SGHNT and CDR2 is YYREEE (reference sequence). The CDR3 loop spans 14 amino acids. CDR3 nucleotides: TGTGCCAGCGCCTCGGGGGGGGCGAGTGTTGAAGCTTTCTTT. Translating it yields CASASGGASVEAFF.

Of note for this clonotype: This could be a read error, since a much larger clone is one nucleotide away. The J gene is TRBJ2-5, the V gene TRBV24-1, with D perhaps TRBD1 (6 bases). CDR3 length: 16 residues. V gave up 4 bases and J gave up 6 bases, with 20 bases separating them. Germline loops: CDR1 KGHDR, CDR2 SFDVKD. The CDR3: CATSERQEPFGKTQYF. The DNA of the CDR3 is TGTGCCACCAGTGAAAGACAGGAACCGTTTGGGAAGACCCAGTACTTC.

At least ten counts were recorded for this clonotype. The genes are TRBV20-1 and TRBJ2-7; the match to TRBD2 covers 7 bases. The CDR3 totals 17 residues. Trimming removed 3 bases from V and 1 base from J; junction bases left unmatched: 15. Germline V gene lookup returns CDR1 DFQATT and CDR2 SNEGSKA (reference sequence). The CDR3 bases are TGCAGTGCTAGCGCACCCCTGTCCGGGAGGTGGTCCTACGAGCAGTACTTC. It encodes CSASAPLSGRWSYEQYF.

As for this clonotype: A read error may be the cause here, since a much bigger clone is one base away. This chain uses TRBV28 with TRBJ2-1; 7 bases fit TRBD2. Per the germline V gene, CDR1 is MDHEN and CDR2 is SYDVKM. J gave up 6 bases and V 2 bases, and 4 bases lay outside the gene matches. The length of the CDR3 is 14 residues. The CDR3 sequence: CASSLRGGCNEQFF. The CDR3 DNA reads TGTGCCAGCAGTTTACGGGGAGGGTGCAATGAGCAGTTCTTC.

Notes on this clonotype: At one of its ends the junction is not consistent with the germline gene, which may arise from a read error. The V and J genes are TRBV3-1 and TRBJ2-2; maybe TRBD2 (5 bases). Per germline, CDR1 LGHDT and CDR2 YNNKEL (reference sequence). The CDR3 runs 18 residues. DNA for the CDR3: TGTGCCAGCAGCAGTTTGAGTCCCATTTCAGGCTTGACCGGGGAGCTGCTTTTT. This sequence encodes CASSSLSPISGLTGELLF.